This TCR beta chain was retrieved from a study of early T cells in non-severe SARS-CoV-2 infection. Turning to the study itself: Whole-blood bulk RNA, unsorted, was sequenced, and chains were unpaired.

Study results and limitations: In VDJdb matching, anti-spike CD8 responses were favored while private and CD4 specificities went missing.

Individual cDNA molecules carried attached unique molecular identifiers. Each CDR3 protein gets one entry after TCRdb re-called the 5' RACE reads with MiXCR. The data show about 38,000 distinct CDR3 sequences, with about 5% seen just once and about 16% held by the top ten. This CDR3 spans 12 amino acids. Trimming shortened V by 6 bases and J by 4 bases, and 10 bases separated the two germline ends. This clonotype was counted ten times or more. Its antigen is undetermined. The chain has TRBV12-3 or TRBV12-4 and TRBJ2-7; D might be TRBD1 (5 bases). Sequenced sample: whole blood. This receptor was identified in an adult who was a healthcare worker with PCR-confirmed SARS-CoV-2 infection or an uninfected control (not recorded which). The CDR3 region has the DNA TGTGCCAGCAGCCGAAGACAGTACGAGCAGTACTTC. It codes for CASSRRQYEQYF.